This entry lists 8 T cell receptor beta chains sequenced from one sample in a study of blood T cell repertoires in COVID-19. The data were produced by immunoSEQ multiplex PCR, yet TCRdb's version contains in-frame clones alone and is incomplete. The sample gives about 160,000 clones, about four fifths of which show up once; 11% is in the top ten. The sequencing sample was made of peripheral blood. These receptors all come from a man aged 55 to 70 with active or convalescent COVID-19.

The chain couples TRBV10-3 to TRBJ1-1; TRBD1 matches 9 bases. Germline CDR1 is ENHRY and CDR2 is SYGVKD. V was pared by 10 bases and J by 5 bases, with 11 bases of the junction left unmatched. The CDR3 sequence is 14 residues long. The chain's CDR3 is CATRGQGLRTEAFF. The CDR3, as DNA: TGTGCCACCAGGGGACAGGGCCTGAGGACTGAAGCTTTCTTT.

The chain links TRBV7-6 to TRBJ1-1; 10 bases fit TRBD1. CDR3 length: 15 amino acids. V lost 1 base, J lost 2 bases, and 1 base stayed unmatched. Germline V lookup: CDR1 SGHVS, CDR2 FNYEAQ. CDR3 DNA sequence: TGTGCCAGCAGCTTAGGGACAGGGGGAAACACTGAAGCTTTCTTT. It is translated as CASSLGTGGNTEAFF. Full variable domain (missing parts from reference TRBV7-6 and TRBJ1-1): GAGVSQSPRYKVTKRGQDVALRCDPISGHVSLYWYRQALGQGPEFLTYFNYEAQQDKSGLPNDRFSAERPEGSISTLTIQRTEQRDSAMYRCASSLGTGGNTEAFFGQGTRLTVV.

The sample holds a few counts of this clone. This chain connects TRBV12-3 or TRBV12-4 to TRBJ2-1, with no clear D. CDR3 size: 12 residues. Between the trimmed V and J ends, which lost 4 bases and 4 bases, there was a span of 5 bases. The CDR3 region is CASSSRYNEQFF. The CDR3 coding sequence is TGTGCCAGCAGTTCCCGGTACAATGAGCAGTTCTTC.

Remarks on this clone: This sample also contains other DNA sequences that code for the same CDR3. The rearrangement joins TRBV19 to TRBJ1-4, with 10 bases fitting TRBD1. Losses at the gene ends were 4 bases for V and 8 bases for J; bases not matched to a gene: 1. Germline CDR1 is LNHDA and CDR2 is SQIVND (reference sequence). The CDR3 runs to 13 residues. CDR3: CASSTTGGEKLFF. In DNA form, the CDR3 reads TGTGCCAGTAGTACGACAGGGGGCGAAAAACTGTTTTTT.

The rearrangement uses TRBV5-6 and TRBJ2-5, with 10 bases that match TRBD1. V lost 7 bases, J lost 4 bases, and 7 bases stayed unmatched. The CDR3 consists of 14 residues. Germline values: CDR1 SGHDT, CDR2 YYEEEE. The CDR3, as DNA: TGTGCCAGCGATCGGGACAGGGGTTTAGAGACCCAGTACTTC. As protein: CASDRDRGLETQYF.

The table lists this clone with a count of one. The chain couples TRBV10-3 to TRBJ2-7; 9 bases match TRBD1. Germline CDR1 is ENHRY and CDR2 is SYGVKD. This CDR3 spans 16 amino acids. V gave up 2 bases and J gave up 2 bases; unmatched junction bases: 7. CDR3 protein: CAISEPRQGVAYEQYF. In DNA, the CDR3 is TGTGCCATCAGTGAGCCCAGACAGGGGGTGGCCTACGAGCAGTACTTC.

The chain has TRBV18 and TRBJ1-5; no firm D call. V was cut by 5 bases and J by 3 bases, with 14 bases left in between. This CDR3 is built from 15 residues. Germline V CDR1 and CDR2: KGHSH, LQKENI. DNA for the CDR3: TGTGCCAGCTCAATCGGGAGCCAGGACAATCAGCCCCAGCATTTT. This sequence encodes CASSIGSQDNQPQHF. Complete variable domain (other parts from reference TRBV18 and TRBJ1-5): NAGVMQNPRHLVRRRGQEARLRCSPMKGHSHVYWYRQLPEEGLKFMVYLQKENIIDESGMPKERFSAEFPKEGPSILRIQQVVRGDSAAYFCASSIGSQDNQPQHFGDGTRLSIL.

V usage is TRBV19 and J usage is TRBJ2-1, with 11 bases fitting TRBD2. The trim removed 5 bases at V and 6 bases at J, leaving 9 bases unmatched. CDR1 is LNHDA and CDR2 is SQIVND in the germline V gene (reference sequence). This CDR3 is built from 16 residues. CDR3 in DNA: TGTGCCAGTAGTCATCAACTAGCGGGAGTCTTCAATGAGCAGTTCTTC. Encoded protein: CASSHQLAGVFNEQFF.